These 13 T cell receptor beta chains share one sample of origin, sequenced in a study of T cell changes during pregnancy in multiple sclerosis (dated by TCRdb to about 2019). The library was obtained by the immunoSEQ multiplex PCR assay. TCRdb obtained this table from immuneACCESS and retained in-frame rearrangements with V and J assigned. These tables miss some clones; where compared with another copy, unresolved V genes account for less than half of the shortfall, and the remainder is unexplained. Recorded for this sample are more than 80,000 clones; 85% to 95% of them occurred a single time. The ten largest clonotypes hold roughly 1.5% of the sample. The source was peripheral blood, collected after pregnancy. All receptors come from a female donor with multiple sclerosis, enrolled in a pregnancy study.

The V and J genes are TRBV7-3 and TRBJ2-7; 8 positions agree with TRBD2. V gave up 0 bases and J gave up 5 bases; unmatched junction bases: 9. This CDR3 has 16 residues. From germline, CDR1 is SGHTA and CDR2 FQGTGA. As DNA, the CDR3 is TGTGCCAGCAGCTTAACTGTCAGCGGGAGACGGAACGAGCAGTACTTC. It translates to CASSLTVSGRRNEQYF.

CDR3 residues: CASSSRTGGNTIYF. CDR3 DNA: TGTGCCAGCAGCTCCCGGACAGGGGGAAACACCATATATTTT. The chain employs TRBV7-6 and TRBJ1-3; 8 bases fit TRBD1. CDR3 length: 14 amino acids. Unmatched junction bases numbered 3, after V lost 4 bases and J lost 4 bases. The germline V gene has CDR1 SGHVS and CDR2 FNYEAQ. The whole variable domain, remainder taken from reference TRBV7-6 and TRBJ1-3, is GAGVSQSPRYKVTKRGQDVALRCDPISGHVSLYWYRQALGQGPEFLTYFNYEAQQDKSGLPNDRFSAERPEGSISTLTIQRTEQRDSAMYRCASSSRTGGNTIYFGEGSWLTVV.

The chain links TRBV5-1 to TRBJ1-5, with 8 bases that match TRBD1. V lost 0 bases and J lost 3; bases outside the gene matches: 2. CDR1 is SGHRS, CDR2 YFSETQ, per germline. The CDR3 length is 15 residues. This CDR3 is CASSLDRGDNQPQHF. The CDR3 DNA is TGCGCCAGCAGCTTGGACAGGGGGGACAATCAGCCCCAGCATTTT.

This chain connects TRBV5-4 to TRBJ2-2; no reliable D call. Trimming took 1 base from V and 0 from J, leaving 7 bases between them. CDR3 length equals 15 residues. In germline, CDR1 is SGHNT, CDR2 YYREEE (reference sequence). The CDR3 region is CASSLSAANTGELFF. In nucleotides, the CDR3 is TGTGCCAGCAGCTTGTCTGCAGCGAACACCGGGGAGCTGTTTTTT.

The chain couples TRBV2 to TRBJ1-1; perhaps TRBD1 as D (5 bases). Germline V gene data show CDR1 as SNHLY and CDR2 as FYNNEI. V lost 3 bases and J lost 4, with 15 bases in between. There are 15 residues in the CDR3. CDR3 region: CASSEQGWRLTEAFF. The CDR3 DNA follows: TGTGCCAGCAGTGAGCAGGGTTGGCGGCTCACTGAAGCTTTCTTT.

The sample holds one count of this clone. V is TRBV7-6 and J is TRBJ2-7; no clear D gene. Germline V gene sequence: CDR1 SGHVS, CDR2 FNYEAQ. The ends were cut back, 4 bases at V and 1 base at J, with 8 bases in the middle. The length of the CDR3 is 13 residues. The CDR3 region has the DNA TGTGCCAGCAGCTCGAGGAGTTCCTACGAGCAGTACTTC. This translates into CASSSRSSYEQYF.

This chain joins TRBV7-6 and TRBJ2-7; TRBD2 agrees at 9 bases. Germline-derived CDR1 and CDR2 are SGHVS and FNYEAQ. The length of the CDR3 is 14 residues. The ends lost 5 bases at V and 4 bases at J; junction bases unmatched: 6. The CDR3 is CASSRSGGPYEQYF. The CDR3 DNA sequence: TGTGCCAGCAGCCGTAGCGGGGGCCCTTACGAGCAGTACTTC.

Only a few counts were recorded for this clone. The genes are TRBV30 and TRBJ1-1, with a possible D match to TRBD1 (6 bases). Trimming stripped 3 bases from V and 1 base from J, with 12 bases between. Germline CDR1 reads GTSNPN; CDR2 reads SVGIG (reference sequence). The CDR3 is made up of 14 amino acids. The CDR3: CAWRRTDGNTEAFF. The CDR3 bases are TGTGCCTGGAGGCGGACAGACGGGAACACTGAAGCTTTCTTT.

The CDR3 bases are TGTGCCAGCAGTTCTCCATGGGACAGGGGAAACTATGGCTACACCTTC. Its translation is CASSSPWDRGNYGYTF. The V call is TRBV25-1, the J call TRBJ1-2; TRBD1 matches 10 bases. From germline, CDR1 is MGHDK and CDR2 SYGVNS. Trimming removed 5 bases from V and 2 bases from J; junction bases left unmatched: 8. There are 16 residues in the CDR3.

The chain carries TRBV28 and TRBJ1-1; D is undetermined. Per germline, CDR1 MDHEN and CDR2 SYDVKM. V was pared by 2 bases and J by 11 bases, with 12 bases between. The CDR3 is 12 amino acids. In nucleotides, the CDR3 is TGTGCCAGCAGTTTAATCCGGGTTGAGGCTTTCTTT. Its translation: CASSLIRVEAFF.

The chain recombines TRBV10-2 with TRBJ1-5, with 9 bases that match TRBD1. V lost 7 bases to trimming and J lost 4 bases; unmatched junction nucleotides: 5. CDR1 and CDR2 from the germline V gene are WSHSY and SAAADI. The CDR3 covers 14 residues. CDR3 in amino acids: CASTRDRVNQPQHF. CDR3 nucleotides: TGCGCCAGCACCCGGGACAGGGTAAATCAGCCCCAGCATTTT.

The chain joins TRBV2 to TRBJ1-1; D perhaps matches TRBD1 (6 bases). CDR1 is SNHLY, CDR2 FYNNEI, per germline. Trimming shortened V by 0 bases and J by 4 bases, and 15 bases separated the two germline ends. The CDR3 is 16 amino acids. The chain's CDR3 is CASSEATGVAGTEAFF. In nucleotides, the CDR3 is TGTGCCAGCAGTGAAGCGACAGGCGTCGCGGGCACTGAAGCTTTCTTT.

The V call is TRBV2, the J call TRBJ2-5; 9 bases agree with TRBD2. V was clipped by 6 bases and J by 2 bases; unmatched bases: 7. The CDR3 is 15 residues long. Germline CDR1 reads SNHLY; CDR2 reads FYNNEI. CDR3 protein: CASRWAGGGQETQYF. DNA for the CDR3: TGTGCCAGCAGGTGGGCGGGAGGGGGACAAGAGACCCAGTACTTC.